Listed here are 27 T cell receptor beta chains from one sample, sequenced in a study of control samples from healthy donors and cancer patients. Repertoires were generated with immunoSEQ multiplex PCR, while TCRdb's copy carries only in-frame clones and drops some. The sample has some 160,000 clones, roughly 92% seen once. The sequenced sample was blood. All receptors come from a woman in her twenties or thirties in good health.

This clone has a single count. This chain uses TRBV9 with TRBJ2-3; D is uncertain. The CDR3 is made up of 14 amino acids. CDR1 SGDLS and CDR2 YYNGEE come from the germline V gene. Trimming stripped 0 bases from V and 5 bases from J, with 10 bases between. The CDR3 sequence: CASSVGQPQDTQYF. DNA for the CDR3: TGTGCCAGCAGCGTAGGCCAGCCGCAAGATACGCAGTATTTT.

The CDR3 protein is CAISERDRGTEAFF. In DNA form, the CDR3 reads TGTGCCATCAGTGAGCGGGACAGGGGCACTGAAGCTTTCTTT. The genes are TRBV10-3 and TRBJ1-1, with 10 positions matching TRBD1. This CDR3 has 14 residues. With V trimmed by 2 bases and J by 4 bases, 1 base remained unmatched. Germline values: CDR1 ENHRY, CDR2 SYGVKD.

V gene TRBV29-1 combines with J gene TRBJ2-7; TRBD1 is a possible D gene (5 bases). Per the germline V gene, CDR1 is SQVTM and CDR2 is ANQGSEA. This CDR3 has 14 amino acids. Trimming shortened V by 4 bases and J by 6 bases, and 19 bases separated the two germline ends. CDR3 region: CSVGARAGLGEQYF. CDR3 nucleotides: TGCAGCGTTGGTGCTCGGGCAGGGTTGGGCGAGCAGTACTTC.

This sequence joins TRBV14 and TRBJ1-6; 10 nucleotides match TRBD1. The CDR3 totals 16 residues. V dropped 5 bases and J dropped 8; count of bases not matched to a gene: 9. The germline V gene has CDR1 SGHDN and CDR2 FVKESK. The DNA for the CDR3 is TGTGCCAGCAGCATACCGGGACAGGGGATGGATTCACCCCTCCACTTT. This translates into CASSIPGQGMDSPLHF.

This chain joins TRBV20-1 and TRBJ1-5; D unresolved. Trimming removed 3 bases from V and 6 bases from J, with 6 bases in between. Germline CDR1 DFQATT, CDR2 SNEGSKA (reference sequence). The CDR3 runs 11 residues. The CDR3 region is CSASGGQPQHF. CDR3 DNA sequence: TGCAGTGCTAGTGGCGGTCAGCCCCAGCATTTT.

CDR3 sequence reads: CASSRPGTSGIRGEQFF. CDR3 DNA sequence: TGTGCCAGCAGCCGTCCGGGGACTAGCGGGATTCGGGGTGAGCAGTTCTTC. The chain combines TRBV11-2 with TRBJ2-1; TRBD2 matches 13 bases. Germline V CDR1 and CDR2: SGHAT, FQNNGV. Trimming took 5 bases from V and 9 from J; bases not matched to a gene: 13. This CDR3 has 17 residues.

This clone was found once. The chain employs TRBV3-1 (or the pseudogene TRBV3-2) and TRBJ2-5; D is uncertain. This CDR3 contains 11 residues. V lost 0 bases and J lost 9, with 5 bases in between. CDR1 is LGHDT and CDR2 is YNNKEL in the germline V gene (reference sequence). The CDR3: CASSQDSAQYF. The CDR3 DNA reads as TGTGCCAGCAGCCAAGATTCGGCCCAGTACTTC.

This clone was counted a single time. The J gene is TRBJ2-3, the V gene TRBV15; 9 bases are a match to TRBD2. From germline, CDR1 is LNHNV and CDR2 YYDKDF (reference sequence). Unmatched junction bases numbered 1, after V lost 2 bases and J lost 1 base. The CDR3 is 15 amino acids. The CDR3 loop is CATSRLAGRTDTQYF. The CDR3 DNA reads as TGTGCCACCAGCAGACTAGCGGGGCGCACAGATACGCAGTATTTT.

This clone has a single count. The chain carries TRBV5-5 and TRBJ2-5; 11 nucleotides align to TRBD2. Losses at the gene ends were 0 bases for V and 4 bases for J; bases not matched to a gene: 5. This CDR3 region has 16 residues. From germline, CDR1 is SGHKS and CDR2 YYEKEE (reference sequence). For the CDR3, the DNA is TGTGCCAGCAGCTTGGGAGTAGCGGGAGGGCCAGAGACCCAGTACTTC. Encoded protein: CASSLGVAGGPETQYF. The entire variable domain, with the rest obtained from reference TRBV5-5 and TRBJ2-5, is as follows: DAGVTQSPTHLIKTRGQQVTLRCSPISGHKSVSWYQQVLGQGPQFIFQYYEKEERGRGNFPDRFSARQFPNYSSELNVNALLLGDSALYLCASSLGVAGGPETQYFGPGTRLLVL.

This clone was found a few times. The V gene is TRBV9, the J gene TRBJ2-5; D perhaps matches TRBD2 (5 bases). The germline V gene encodes CDR1 SGDLS and CDR2 YYNGEE. Trimming took 4 bases from V and 1 from J, leaving 11 bases between them. There are 14 residues in the CDR3. CDR3 loop: CASSPLGVQETQYF. In nucleotides, the CDR3 is TGTGCCAGCAGCCCCCTGGGAGTCCAAGAGACCCAGTACTTC.

The chain employs TRBV30 and TRBJ2-1; 11 bases align to TRBD2. Germline V lookup: CDR1 GTSNPN, CDR2 SVGIG (reference sequence). With 3 bases clipped from V and 3 bases from J, the junction kept 4 bases outside the gene matches. The CDR3 covers 15 residues. Here the CDR3 reads CAWSYGTSGYNEQFF. The CDR3, as DNA: TGTGCCTGGAGCTACGGGACTAGCGGCTACAATGAGCAGTTCTTC.

The table lists this clone with a count of one. The chain uses TRBV4-1 and TRBJ2-3; TRBD1 matches at 10 bases. Germline V gives CDR1 MGHRA, CDR2 YSYEKL. The CDR3 loop spans 17 amino acids. The trim removed 1 base at V and 4 bases at J, leaving 8 bases unmatched. The CDR3 is CASSQVDRGRVADTQYF. DNA for the CDR3: TGCGCCAGCAGCCAAGTAGACAGGGGGCGAGTTGCAGATACGCAGTATTTT.

The chain employs TRBV6-5 and TRBJ1-6; 9 nucleotides agree with TRBD1. Germline loops: CDR1 MNHEY, CDR2 SVGAGI. This CDR3 contains 15 residues. J gave up 8 bases and V 0 bases, and 2 bases lay outside the gene matches. Here the CDR3 DNA reads TGTGCCAGCAGTTACTCGCGACAGGGGGATTCACCCCTCCACTTT. Translating it yields CASSYSRQGDSPLHF.

V is TRBV4-3 and J is TRBJ2-7; 8 nucleotides align to TRBD1. This CDR3 spans 18 amino acids. Germline lookup yields CDR1 LGHNA and CDR2 YSLEER. The J segment lost 0 bases and the V segment lost 2 bases, leaving 12 bases of the junction unmatched. The CDR3 DNA sequence: TGCGCCAGCAGCCAACAAGTCCCGGGACAGGACGTCTCCTACGAGCAGTACTTC. Amino acid sequence: CASSQQVPGQDVSYEQYF.

This clone was seen only once. The chain employs TRBV11-2 and TRBJ2-7; D call uncertain. V dropped 2 bases and J dropped 0 bases, with 5 bases sitting between them. Germline values: CDR1 SGHAT, CDR2 FQNNGV. CDR3 size: 13 residues. CDR3 in amino acids: CASSLPSSYEQYF. The CDR3, as DNA: TGTGCCAGCAGCTTACCGAGCTCCTACGAGCAGTACTTC. The full variable domain, completed using reference TRBV11-2 and TRBJ2-7, is EAGVAQSPRYKIIEKRQSVAFWCNPISGHATLYWYQQILGQGPKLLIQFQNNGVVDDSQLPKDRFSAERLKGVDSTLKIQPAKLEDSAVYLCASSLPSSYEQYFGPGTRLTVT.

The chain has TRBV28 and TRBJ2-3, with D unclear. The CDR3 has 13 amino acids. Germline values: CDR1 MDHEN, CDR2 SYDVKM. Trimming removed 3 bases at V and 9 bases at J, with 13 bases between. For the CDR3, the DNA is TGTGCCAGCAGTTTCCCCTTGCCGGGCACGCAGTATTTT. Translation: CASSFPLPGTQYF.

The rearrangement links TRBV6-5 to TRBJ2-4; no reliable D call. There are 16 residues in the CDR3. Germline assignment: CDR1 MNHEY and CDR2 SVGAGI. Between the trimmed V and J ends, which lost 2 bases and 1 base, there was a span of 12 bases. CDR3 nucleotides: TGTGCCAGCAGTTACCCCGGGTTCCAGGCCAAAAACATTCAGTACTTC. Translation: CASSYPGFQAKNIQYF.

J is TRBJ2-7 and V is TRBV2, with a weak D call TRBD2 (6 bases). V dropped 8 bases and J dropped 2 bases, with 10 bases sitting between them. The CDR3 sequence is 12 residues long. Germline CDR1 SNHLY, CDR2 FYNNEI. DNA for the CDR3: TGTGCCAGCGGGCCGGGAGCCTACGAGCAGTACTTC. Its protein product is CASGPGAYEQYF. The full variable domain, with the rest looked up from reference TRBV2 and TRBJ2-7, is EPEVTQTPSHQVTQMGQEVILRCVPISNHLYFYWYRQILGQKVEFLVSFYNNEISEKSEIFDDQFSVERPDGSNFTLKIRSTKLEDSAMYFCASGPGAYEQYFGPGTRLTVT.

This clone was picked up one time. The chain carries TRBV27 and TRBJ2-7, with TRBD2 matching over 11 bases. V gave up 5 bases and J gave up 5 bases; unmatched junction bases: 17. Germline V CDR1 and CDR2: MNHEY, SMNVEV (reference sequence). The CDR3 consists of 18 residues. CDR3: CASSPAGLADPGGDEQYF. CDR3 in DNA: TGTGCCAGCAGTCCCGCGGGACTAGCGGATCCTGGGGGGGACGAGCAGTACTTC.

The V and J genes are TRBV28 and TRBJ2-1; D is uncertain. V gave up 4 bases and J gave up 0 bases, with 7 bases separating them. The CDR3 sequence is 14 residues long. The germline gives CDR1 MDHEN, CDR2 SYDVKM. The CDR3 region has the DNA TGTGCCAGCAGTTCTAAGAGCTCCTACAATGAGCAGTTCTTC. Amino acid sequence: CASSSKSSYNEQFF.

The chain has TRBV27 and TRBJ2-7; 8 bases align to TRBD2. This CDR3 is 13 amino acids long. In germline, CDR1 is MNHEY, CDR2 SMNVEV (reference sequence). Trimming at V came to 5 bases and at J to 5 bases, leaving 5 bases not matched to a gene. This CDR3 reads CASSPSGGHEQYF. In DNA form, the CDR3 reads TGTGCCAGCAGTCCCTCGGGGGGGCACGAGCAGTACTTC.

The V call is TRBV19, the J call TRBJ1-1; D remains unclear. V was cut by 1 base and J by 1 base, with 10 bases left in between. This CDR3 spans 15 amino acids. Germline V CDR1 and CDR2: LNHDA, SQIVND (reference sequence). CDR3 nucleotides: TGTGCCAGTAGTATAGGAGGGATGGGGAACACTGAAGCTTTCTTT. Amino acids: CASSIGGMGNTEAFF.

This clone was recorded a few times. V usage is TRBV28 and J usage is TRBJ1-5; possible D gene TRBD1, 6 bases. The CDR3 totals 15 residues. Germline V gene data show CDR1 as MDHEN and CDR2 as SYDVKM. The V and J ends lost 2 bases and 3 bases respectively, with 11 bases between them. The CDR3 DNA reads as TGTGCCAGCAGTTTAGGGGGGGCGCTCAATCAGCCCCAGCATTTT. The encoded protein is CASSLGGALNQPQHF.

The chain links TRBV28 to TRBJ2-7; D call uncertain. Between the trimmed V and J ends, which lost 4 bases and 6 bases, there was a span of 16 bases. Germline CDR1 MDHEN, CDR2 SYDVKM. CDR3 length: 14 amino acids. CDR3 DNA: TGTGCCAGCAGTTCCGGCGGACCTTGGCCCGAGCAGTACTTC. This codes for CASSSGGPWPEQYF.

This clone was detected once. This sequence joins TRBV18 and TRBJ1-1; TRBD1 aligns across 9 bases. Germline CDR1 is KGHSH and CDR2 is LQKENI. This CDR3 is built from 14 residues. After removal of 5 bases from V and 10 bases from J, the junction contained 11 bases not matched to a gene. CDR3: CASSSARDRDGAFF. CDR3 bases: TGTGCCAGCTCATCCGCCCGGGACAGGGACGGAGCTTTCTTT.

J is TRBJ1-2 and V is TRBV28; D perhaps matches TRBD1 (6 bases). From germline, CDR1 is MDHEN and CDR2 SYDVKM. V lost 6 bases and J lost 4, with 15 bases in between. The CDR3 totals 14 residues. CDR3 in DNA: TGTGCCAGCAGCTCGACAGGAGATTCCTATGGCTACACCTTC. Its translation is CASSSTGDSYGYTF.

The chain links TRBV5-1 to TRBJ2-5, with D possibly TRBD1 on 5 matching bases. V was trimmed by 0 bases and J by 4 bases, leaving 7 bases between them. Germline-derived CDR1 and CDR2 are SGHRS and YFSETQ. The CDR3 is made up of 13 amino acids. CDR3 nucleotides: TGCGCCAGCAGCTTGGGTAGGGGAGAGACCCAGTACTTC. The encoded protein is CASSLGRGETQYF. The full variable domain, rest sourced from reference TRBV5-1 and TRBJ2-5, is KAGVTQTPRYLIKTRGQQVTLSCSPISGHRSVSWYQQTPGQGLQFLFEYFSETQRNKGNFPGRFSGRQFSNSRSEMNVSTLELGDSALYLCASSLGRGETQYFGPGTRLLVL.